This paragraph covers one T cell receptor beta chain sequence. The data were produced by immunoSEQ multiplex PCR, yet TCRdb's version contains in-frame clones alone and is incomplete. The table shows under 150,000 clones, with around 84% occurring only once. The sample originates from a study of blood T cell repertoires in COVID-19. Study context: COVID-19 samples from acute and convalescent phases originated in the United States, Italy and Spain.

The specimen sequenced was peripheral blood. The clonotype originates from a human donor in a cohort sampled during active COVID-19.

The CDR3 sequence is CASSQQGARETQYF. CDR3 nucleotides: TGTGCCAGCAGCCAACAGGGGGCGCGGGAGACCCAGTACTTC. The chain carries TRBV6-5 and TRBJ2-5; 9 bases are a match to TRBD1. The V gene end was trimmed by 6 bases and the J gene end by 5 bases; junction bases not matched to a gene: 7. Per germline, CDR1 MNHEY and CDR2 SVGAGI. The CDR3 has 14 amino acids.